The present entry profiles one T cell receptor beta chain with its context. As yet, its antigen is unknown. TCRalpha and TCRbeta libraries used 5'RACE with constant-segment primers and UMIs. MiXCR was run by TCRdb on the 5' RACE reads, yielding one entry per CDR3 protein. The repertoire consists of 50,000 or so distinct CDR3 sequences, with 9.3% occurring once and the leading ten covering about 10%. Per germline, CDR1 LNHDA and CDR2 SQIVND (reference sequence). The CDR3 totals 13 residues. V lost 7 bases and J lost 1, with 10 bases in between. This sample is drawn from a study of T-cell memory formation after mild COVID-19. Study findings and constraints: Detection of some responders pre-infection suggested pre-existing cross-reactive memory T cells participated. The study found balanced CD4/CD8 in clones contracting day 15 to 85 and a CD4+ lean in later expanders.

This clonotype was sampled from an adult woman who had mild COVID-19 (a few samples of this study predate the infection). Cell type and time point are not known. The chain uses TRBV19 and TRBJ1-1, with D perhaps matching TRBD1 (6 bases). Sequences were obtained from PBMCs or a T cell subset sorted from them (not recorded which). The CDR3 DNA follows: TGTGCCAGTACCACGGGGGCGAACACTGAAGCTTTCTTT. It yields the protein CASTTGANTEAFF.